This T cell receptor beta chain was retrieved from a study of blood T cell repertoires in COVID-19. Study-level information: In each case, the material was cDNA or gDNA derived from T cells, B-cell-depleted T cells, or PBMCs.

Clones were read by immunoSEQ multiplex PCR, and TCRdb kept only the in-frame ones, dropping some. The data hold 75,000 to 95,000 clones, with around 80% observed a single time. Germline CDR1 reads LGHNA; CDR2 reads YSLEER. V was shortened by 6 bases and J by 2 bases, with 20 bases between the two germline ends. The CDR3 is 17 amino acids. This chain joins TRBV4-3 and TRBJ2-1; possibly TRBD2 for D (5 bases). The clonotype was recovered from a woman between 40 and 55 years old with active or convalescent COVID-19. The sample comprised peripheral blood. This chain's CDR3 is CASSLSRGSTTYNEQFF. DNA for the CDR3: TGCGCCAGCAGTCTTTCCCGTGGGAGCACCACCTACAATGAGCAGTTCTTC.